A single T cell receptor (beta chain) is shown here with its context. Its antigen is not known. Germline V gene sequence: CDR1 SGDLS, CDR2 YYNGEE. Trimming shortened V by 0 bases and J by 0 bases, and 12 bases separated the two germline ends. The CDR3 loop spans 16 amino acids. This sample stems from a study of cytomegalovirus exposure and HLA in healthy donors. Overall study findings and caveats: Most TCRs appeared rarely, but some public TCRs recurred in many donors.

PCR was performed using 60 Vbeta and 13 Jbeta primers. TCRdb's copy holds only in-frame clones and misses some; the assay was immunoSEQ multiplex PCR. This sample has around 140,000 clones, with around 72% found just once. This clonotype was sampled from a man aged 45-65 years in good health and CMV-seropositive. The sample consisted of PBMCs. The chain recombines TRBV9 with TRBJ1-1; D call uncertain. The CDR3: CASSVGEGGLNTEAFF. CDR3 nucleotides: TGTGCCAGCAGCGTAGGCGAGGGCGGACTGAACACTGAAGCTTTCTTT.